A single sample is the source of the 12 T cell receptor beta chains below, sequenced in a study of shared clonotypes between healthy human individuals. Assay used: immunoSEQ multiplex PCR; TCRdb lists only in-frame clones, some missing. Among around 320,000 clones, roughly 91% were seen once, and the ten largest hold around 15%. The sample consisted of memory CD8+ T cells sorted from blood. The subset here: CD45RO+ cells pooled with CCR7-negative TemRA cells. The receptors here all came from a man aged 18 to 35 in good health.

J is TRBJ1-5 and V is TRBV19; 9 positions agree with TRBD1. The trim removed 3 bases at V and 2 bases at J, leaving 5 bases unmatched. Germline-derived CDR1 and CDR2 are LNHDA and SQIVND (reference sequence). The length of the CDR3 is 16 residues. The CDR3 region has the DNA TGTGCCAGTAGTATCCCCCGGGACAGGGGCAATCAGCCCCAGCATTTT. Protein product: CASSIPRDRGNQPQHF.

V gene TRBV6-5 combines with J gene TRBJ2-1; 7 bases fit TRBD1. The CDR3 consists of 15 residues. Trimming took 5 bases from V and 3 from J; bases not matched to a gene: 7. Germline V lookup: CDR1 MNHEY, CDR2 SVGAGI. The CDR3 DNA reads as TGTGCCAGCAGTCGATACAGGGGTAACTACAATGAGCAGTTCTTC. Translating it yields CASSRYRGNYNEQFF.

The V call is TRBV13, the J call TRBJ1-1, with 9 bases lining up with TRBD1. This CDR3 is 13 amino acids long. Germline loops: CDR1 PRHDT, CDR2 FYEKMQ (reference sequence). V lost 5 bases, J lost 6 bases, and 4 bases stayed unmatched. CDR3 sequence (DNA): TGTGCCAGCAGCCCCCGGACAGGGGCTGAAGCTTTCTTT. Protein product: CASSPRTGAEAFF.

This chain connects TRBV10-3 to TRBJ2-6; 9 nucleotides align to TRBD1. Germline CDR1 and CDR2: ENHRY and SYGVKD. J was trimmed by 0 bases and V by 10 bases; bases with no gene match: 4. There are 15 residues in the CDR3. This chain's CDR3 is CATGQGGSGANVLTF. The CDR3 region has the DNA TGTGCCACGGGACAGGGTGGCTCTGGGGCCAACGTCCTGACTTTC.

The chain couples TRBV7-9 to TRBJ2-5; 8 bases fit TRBD2. The V gene's germline CDR1 is SEHNR and CDR2 FQNEAQ (reference sequence). This CDR3 region has 16 residues. With 8 bases clipped from V and 1 base from J, the junction kept 12 bases outside the gene matches. In DNA form, the CDR3 reads TGTGCCAGCTTGAGTAGCGGGGTCGGCCCCCAAGAGACCCAGTACTTC. Translated, it gives CASLSSGVGPQETQYF.

The rearrangement joins TRBV9 to TRBJ2-1; weak D call: TRBD2 (6 bases). Per the germline V gene, CDR1 is SGDLS and CDR2 is YYNGEE. V dropped 3 bases and J dropped 5 bases, with 15 bases sitting between them. The CDR3 contains 15 residues. Written as DNA, the CDR3 is TGTGCCAGCAGCGCCAACCCGGGAGTCCACAATGAGCAGTTCTTC. It translates to CASSANPGVHNEQFF.

The chain has TRBV7-3 and TRBJ1-2; 9 nucleotides match TRBD1. CDR1 is SGHTA, CDR2 FQGTGA, per germline. The CDR3 covers 12 residues. Unmatched junction bases numbered 3, after V lost 5 bases and J lost 8 bases. The DNA for the CDR3 is TGTGCCAGCAGCGGGACAGGGAGCGGCTACACCTTC. Its translation is CASSGTGSGYTF. Based on the CDR3 plus reference TRBV7-3 and TRBJ1-2, the full variable domain is GAGVSQTPSNKVTEKGKYVELRCDPISGHTALYWYRQSLGQGPEFLIYFQGTGAADDSGLPNDRFFAVRPEGSVSTLKIQRTERGDSAVYLCASSGTGSGYTFGSGTRLTVV.

The rearrangement uses TRBV6-5 and TRBJ2-5, with a weak D call TRBD2 (5 bases). The CDR3 covers 15 residues. V dropped 6 bases and J dropped 1 base, with 15 bases sitting between them. CDR1 is MNHEY and CDR2 is SVGAGI in the germline V gene. CDR3 sequence: CASSQTRGIQETQYF. The CDR3 DNA sequence: TGTGCCAGCAGCCAGACTCGGGGAATCCAAGAGACCCAGTACTTC.

V is TRBV11-2 and J is TRBJ1-1; D is ambiguous. This CDR3 region has 12 residues. Trimming shortened V by 1 base and J by 8 bases, and 8 bases separated the two germline ends. Germline-derived CDR1 and CDR2 are SGHAT and FQNNGV. CDR3 protein: CASSLGIVEAFF. For the CDR3, the DNA is TGTGCCAGCAGCTTAGGAATAGTAGAAGCTTTCTTT.

The chain recombines TRBV25-1 with TRBJ1-4, with TRBD1 identical over 10 bases. This CDR3 has 16 residues. V lost 4 bases and J lost 5; bases outside the gene matches: 7. Germline CDR1 and CDR2: MGHDK and SYGVNS. The DNA of the CDR3 is TGTGCCAGCAGTGTGGGGACAGGGGCCATCAATGAAAAACTGTTTTTT. Translation: CASSVGTGAINEKLFF.

This clone came up many times. The chain is built from TRBV2 and TRBJ1-2; no definite D call. Germline CDR1 and CDR2: SNHLY and FYNNEI. Trimming took 7 bases from V and 6 from J, leaving 15 bases between them. This CDR3 is built from 13 residues. The CDR3 reads CASNAPPVDGYTF. CDR3 coding DNA: TGTGCCAGCAACGCCCCTCCGGTCGATGGCTACACCTTC.

This chain connects TRBV13 to TRBJ1-6, with TRBD1 matching 9 bases. Germline trimming cut 7 bases from V and 6 bases from J; bases unmatched to any gene: 4. Germline CDR1 and CDR2: PRHDT and FYEKMQ (reference sequence). The CDR3 sequence is 14 residues long. The CDR3 DNA reads TGTGCCAGCACGACAGGGGGGGTTAATTCACCCCTCCACTTT. It yields the protein CASTTGGVNSPLHF.